The sequence of this TCR beta chain was determined in a study of human T cells and chemical hapten exposure (dated by TCRdb to 2020 to 2022). Background for the entire study: For sensitization, 2% DPC in acetone was applied to a roughly 2 cm by roughly 2 cm area of upper inner arm skin. Throughout the study period of about 22 weeks, patients also received therapeutic DPC doses to the scalp every week. Patch testing was performed on the upper back with Finn chambers containing 0.01% DPC, and the patch tests were scored after 6 days according to International Contact Dermatitis Research Group standards. Most of the patients in the cohort were female, and the cohort covered alopecia areata with under or over 50% scalp involvement, alopecia totalis and alopecia universalis. The libraries were sequenced as a pool, and the TCR yield per sample differed mostly because of small variations in library volumes within the pool. In alopecia patients, the study followed how the peripheral blood TCR repertoire changed in vivo over primary and secondary sensitization to diphenylcyclopropenone (DPC), a hapten. Blood was sampled from patients pre-sensitization (week 0) and at 2, 6 and about 24 weeks after DPC sensitization. Blood for TCR sequencing was provided by twenty-nine alopecia patients at one to four time points (pre-sensitization, 2, 6 and 24 weeks). Overall study results and their limits: Repeated subsampling changed both the strength of the expansion versus patch-test correlation and the threshold at which the correlation became significant. Significantly more large CDR3 similarity clusters were formed by expanded TCRs than by pre-sensitization or healthy control sets, consistent with antigen-driven responses. No change with DPC sensitization was found in the number of TCRs above 1 in 1000 frequency, and no evidence of global repertoire structure alterations was found. Because all patients had alopecia, a presumed autoimmune disease, the immune response of the patients might differ from that of healthy individuals. A positive correlation was found between the number of PT1 expanded TCRs and patch test score, with significance reached at thresholds 8, 16 and 32 but not 4.

The library was prepared using RACE. Sequencing was carried out with a NextSeq 500. During library preparation, unique molecular identifiers were attached to individual cDNA molecules so that TCRs could be counted in a quantitative, reproducible way. Both TCR alpha and TCR beta chains were sequenced from each blood RNA sample. As for how the authors treated the data: A median of about 87,000 TCRs per sample was observed, with a range of roughly 23,224 to 700,000. V, J and CDR3 annotation of the TCR reads was carried out using the Decombinator software suite. For the PS versus PT1 abundance plots, all samples were subsampled to the same number of TCRs (28,000). Expanded TCRs were defined as absent before sensitization and observed at least eight times at the 2-week time point. TCRdb ran its own pipeline on the public reads, namely fastp trimming at Q25 and MiXCR clone calling, and kept in-frame beta chains. Merged by CDR3 protein, the rows form single entries marked with the most common genes and DNA. Here the V and J calls rest on TCRdb's processing, not on the authors' analysis. The sample table contains about 380,000 distinct CDR3 sequences; only one count was recorded for approximately 5.1% of them. The top ten clonotypes cover approximately 2.8% of the sample.

V loses 0 bases of germline sequence and J loses 7 bases, and the interval between the two ends is 15 bases. The germline V gene (reference sequence) sets CDR1 to MNHEY and CDR2 to SMNVEV. The CDR3 covers 15 residues, taking in both the cysteine and the phenylalanine. The sequence is cut down to CDR3 DNA, 45 bases in frame from base 1. The meaning of the sample's time point label: pre-sensitization, week 0. The treatment or condition label, as the study defines it: therapeutic diphenylcyclopropenone sensitization with weekly scalp DPC. At each patch-test visit, blood was drawn before the patch test was applied. To be eligible, patients had to be aged 18 to 70, diagnosed with alopecia and judged suitable for DPC therapy, while pregnant patients were excluded. Unfractionated whole blood was collected in Tempus Blood RNA tubes, and total RNA was extracted from that blood. This clonotype was seen a handful of times. There is no known antigen for this receptor. The sample holds no much larger clone one base away, and base qualities are not on file.

The receptor was isolated from a woman aged 50 to 60 with alopecia areata. Some clones in this sample may be carry-over from other donors' samples. This receptor chain uses TRBV27 and TRBJ2-5, and possibly TRBD1, on 5 matching bases. Sequencing was performed on whole blood, taken in connection with sensitization to the hapten diphenylcyclopropenone (DPC). The CDR3 protein sequence reads: CASSLSRGPVRTQYF. The nucleotide sequence is TGTGCCAGCAGTTTATCTAGGGGCCCGGTTCGGACCCAGTACTTC.